These 24 T cell receptor beta chains share one sample of origin, sequenced in a study of T cell repertoires in cytomegalovirus infection. From the reads, TCRdb called clonotypes with MiXCR, one entry per CDR3 protein. The sample lists about a million distinct CDR3 sequences, around 31% occurring once. Their target antigens are unknown. The sequences come from cultured CD8+ T cells from PBMCs, collected from culture after CMV antigen stimulation. The receptors were sampled from a human donor in good health (CMV status not recorded). Some clones in this sample may be carry-over from other donors' samples.

The chain joins TRBV5-1 to TRBJ1-4, with TRBD1 matching 12 bases. The CDR3 runs to 16 residues. Germline CDR1 is SGHRS and CDR2 is YFSETQ. The V gene end was trimmed by 4 bases and the J gene end by 2 bases; junction bases not matched to a gene: 3. The CDR3 sequence is CASSEGTGGTNEKLFF. DNA of the CDR3: TGCGCCAGCAGCGAGGGGACAGGGGGCACTAATGAAAAACTGTTTTTT.

This clonotype was detected ten times or more. The V gene is TRBV7-2, the J gene TRBJ2-7; D may be TRBD1 or TRBD2 (6 bases each). CDR1 is SGHTA, CDR2 FQGNSA, per germline. Trimming shortened V by 1 base and J by 4 bases, and 11 bases separated the two germline ends. This CDR3 spans 14 amino acids. CDR3 bases: TGTGCCAGCAGCTTAGATTGGGGGGCTTACGAGCAGTACGTC. Protein product: CASSLDWGAYEQYV.

At least ten counts were recorded for this clonotype. This chain connects TRBV6-1 to TRBJ1-5, with D possibly being TRBD1 (5 bases). Per germline, CDR1 MNHNS and CDR2 SASEGT. Deletions cut 8 bases from V and 7 bases from J, with 18 bases between. There are 14 residues in the CDR3. This CDR3 is CASQTVEYVQPQHF. The CDR3 nucleotides are TGTGCCAGCCAGACAGTCGAATACGTCCAGCCCCAGCATTTT.

This clonotype was seen at least ten times. This chain uses TRBV11-2 with TRBJ2-2; 13 positions agree with TRBD2. J lost 4 bases, V lost 8 bases, and 13 bases had no gene match. There are 18 residues in the CDR3. Germline V gene data show CDR1 as SGHAT and CDR2 as FQNNGV. The CDR3 nucleotides read TGTGCCAGCTCCCGGTTCACTAGCGGGGGGGCGGGCACCGGGGAGCTGTTTTTT. Protein product: CASSRFTSGGAGTGELFF.

A word on this clonotype: The junction shows a germline mismatch at one end, possibly a read error. V gene TRBV2 combines with J gene TRBJ1-1; TRBD1 matches 9 bases. The CDR3 spans 16 residues. The germline V gene has CDR1 SNHLY and CDR2 FYNNEI. CDR3 DNA: TGTGCCAACAGTGGTAGACAGGGGGGAAGGAACACTGAAGCTTTCTTT. As protein: CANSGRQGGRNTEAFF.

The chain combines TRBV7-2 with TRBJ2-1, with a possible D match to TRBD2 (5 bases). The germline V gene encodes CDR1 SGHTA and CDR2 FQGNSA. The CDR3 covers 18 residues. V lost 5 bases and J lost 0, with 20 bases in between. In nucleotides, the CDR3 is TGTGCCAGCAGCCTAAGCGGACTTGGGGTAAGCTCCTACAATGAGCAGTTCTTC. It encodes CASSLSGLGVSSYNEQFF.

This clonotype has only a few counts. The V gene is TRBV4-1, the J gene TRBJ1-6; D is unresolved. Trimming removed 1 base from V and 4 bases from J, with 14 bases in between. Germline V gives CDR1 MGHRA, CDR2 YSYEKL. CDR3 length: 17 residues. DNA of the CDR3: TGCGCCAGCAGCCAAGTTCCAGCTACCGATTATAATTCACCCCTCCACTTT. This gives the protein CASSQVPATDYNSPLHF.

Ten or more counts support this clonotype. The chain couples TRBV4-1 to TRBJ1-3; tentative D call: TRBD1 (5 bases). The CDR3 loop spans 16 amino acids. Trimming took off 3 bases at V and 0 bases at J, with 12 bases between the two ends. Germline-derived CDR1 and CDR2 are MGHRA and YSYEKL. CDR3 loop: CASSHPPGSSGNTIYF. In nucleotides, the CDR3 is TGCGCCAGCAGCCATCCCCCAGGGTCCTCTGGAAACACCATATATTTT.

This clonotype was observed a few times. The genes are TRBV27 and TRBJ1-5, with TRBD1 identical over 7 bases. V lost 9 bases, J lost 6 bases, and 8 bases stayed unmatched. Germline CDR1 is MNHEY and CDR2 is SMNVEV (reference sequence). CDR3 length: 13 amino acids. DNA of the CDR3: TGTGCCAGACTTCAGGGGGAGGGTCAGCCCCAGCATTTT. Its translation is CARLQGEGQPQHF.

J is TRBJ2-5 and V is TRBV4-2; 10 nucleotides match TRBD2. Germline CDR1 reads LGHNA; CDR2 reads YNFKEQ. This CDR3 region has 17 residues. V dropped 0 bases and J dropped 3; count of bases not matched to a gene: 7. CDR3 in DNA: TGTGCCAGCAGCCAAGACGGGCTAGCGGGGGCCGAAGAGACCCAGTACTTC. It specifies CASSQDGLAGAEETQYF.

In its sample, this clonotype was seen many times. The chain links TRBV27 to TRBJ2-3; unclear D gene. This CDR3 is 15 amino acids long. V lost 6 bases to trimming and J lost 2 bases, with 15 bases between them. Per germline, CDR1 MNHEY and CDR2 SMNVEV (reference sequence). CDR3 coding DNA: TGTGCCAGCAGCTTAGAAGGCAGTTCCACAGATACGCAGTATTTT. Translation: CASSLEGSSTDTQYF.

This clonotype was seen ten or more times. This chain connects TRBV12-3 or TRBV12-4 to TRBJ2-2; D may correspond to TRBD1 or TRBD2 (5 bases each). The V end lost 6 bases, the J end lost 0 bases, and 11 bases lay between the germline ends. This CDR3 contains 15 residues. In DNA form, the CDR3 reads TGTGCCAGCAGCCGAGGGGCAACGAACACCGGGGAGCTGTTTTTT. This sequence encodes CASSRGATNTGELFF.

This clonotype was picked up a small number of times. This chain connects TRBV20-1 to TRBJ1-2; D is possibly TRBD1 (6 bases). CDR1 DFQATT and CDR2 SNEGSKA come from the germline V gene (reference sequence). This CDR3 has 14 amino acids. Trimming took off 5 bases at V and 2 bases at J, with 15 bases between the two ends. The CDR3 is CSAFWGRRNYGYTF. The CDR3 DNA reads TGCAGTGCTTTTTGGGGGCGGCGAAACTATGGCTACACCTTC.

This sequence joins TRBV5-6 and TRBJ1-2; D gene ambiguous. V was cut by 0 bases and J by 4 bases, with 19 bases left in between. The CDR3 runs to 17 residues. CDR1 is SGHDT and CDR2 is YYEEEE in the germline V gene. DNA for the CDR3: TGTGCCAGCAGCTTGGAGTTTCTTCGGGAAGAGGGCTATGGCTACACCTTC. Translating gives CASSLEFLREEGYGYTF.

The sample holds one count of this clonotype. The rearrangement links TRBV20-1 to TRBJ2-7, with TRBD1 identical over 8 bases. Germline values: CDR1 DFQATT, CDR2 SNEGSKA (reference sequence). V lost 3 bases, J lost 1 base, and 11 bases stayed unmatched. The CDR3 contains 16 residues. The CDR3 nucleotides read TGCAGTGCTAGGGCTTCCTTCGGGACAGGATCCTACGAGCAGTACGTC. This sequence encodes CSARASFGTGSYEQYV.

This clonotype turned up a few times. The chain employs TRBV20-1 and TRBJ1-3, with D unresolved. This CDR3 region has 14 residues. V dropped 4 bases and J dropped 0 bases, with 10 bases sitting between them. Germline-derived CDR1 and CDR2 are DFQATT and SNEGSKA (reference sequence). The CDR3 DNA is TGCAGTGCTAATAGTTATCACTCTGGAAACACCATATATTTT. This codes for CSANSYHSGNTIYF.

The chain is built from TRBV7-8 and TRBJ2-1, with 7 bases that match TRBD1. Germline V lookup: CDR1 SGHVS, CDR2 FQNEAQ. The CDR3 runs to 15 residues. V trimming: 4 bases; J trimming: 9 bases; junction bases outside the gene matches: 12. CDR3 region: CASSSPVTGAFEQFF. The CDR3 DNA reads as TGTGCCAGCAGCTCCCCGGTCACAGGGGCCTTTGAGCAGTTCTTC. The whole variable domain, remainder taken from reference TRBV7-8 and TRBJ2-1, is GAGVSQSPRYKVAKRGQDVALRCDPISGHVSLFWYQQALGQGPEFLTYFQNEAQLDKSGLPSDRFFAERPEGSVSTLKIQRTQQEDSAVYLCASSSPVTGAFEQFFGPGTRLTVL.

The chain has TRBV6-2 or TRBV6-3 and TRBJ1-1; the D gene is possibly TRBD1 (6 bases). Per germline, CDR1 MNHEY and CDR2 SVGEGT. The CDR3 consists of 17 residues. The V gene lost 3 bases and the J gene lost 3 bases, with 20 bases spanning the gap. The CDR3: CASSYLQGYRRDTEAFF. The CDR3 DNA is TGTGCCAGCAGTTATCTACAGGGATATCGTCGGGACACTGAAGCTTTCTTT.

The V and J genes are TRBV12-3 or TRBV12-4 and TRBJ2-7; D is unresolved. V dropped 5 bases and J dropped 3 bases, with 14 bases sitting between them. This CDR3 comprises 14 residues. This CDR3 reads CASSILDNGYEQYF. The CDR3 DNA reads TGTGCCAGCAGTATCCTCGACAACGGCTACGAGCAGTACTTC.

The chain has TRBV12-3 or TRBV12-4 and TRBJ1-2; 10 positions agree with TRBD1. The CDR3 runs 16 residues. V lost 6 bases, J lost 4 bases, and 11 bases stayed unmatched. The DNA for the CDR3 is TGTGCCAGCAGCCCCGGGGGGACAGGGGCACCCTATGGCTACACCTTC. Protein sequence: CASSPGGTGAPYGYTF.

Only a few counts were recorded for this clonotype. This chain connects TRBV7-2 to TRBJ2-3; 8 bases are a match to TRBD2. The CDR3 is made up of 17 amino acids. V lost 3 bases, J lost 1 base, and 9 bases stayed unmatched. CDR1 SGHTA and CDR2 FQGNSA come from the germline V gene. Here the CDR3 DNA reads TGTGCCAGCAGCTTTAGTAGAAGGCGGGAGGGCACAGATACGCAGTATTTT. This gives the protein CASSFSRRREGTDTQYF.

The chain carries TRBV4-1 and TRBJ1-2, with D unclear. Germline V lookup: CDR1 MGHRA, CDR2 YSYEKL. The CDR3 contains 15 residues. V was clipped by 3 bases and J by 2 bases, with 13 bases between them. The CDR3 loop is CASSHSTGSNYGYTF. In nucleotides, the CDR3 is TGCGCCAGCAGCCATTCCACGGGGTCGAACTATGGCTACACCTTC.

This clonotype occurred many times. CDR3 coding DNA: TGTGCCAGCAGCTATGGACACCTCCAAGAGACCCAGTACTTC. Protein product: CASSYGHLQETQYF. The V and J genes are TRBV7-6 and TRBJ2-5, with D maybe TRBD1 (5 bases). Germline CDR1 reads SGHVS; CDR2 reads FNYEAQ. The CDR3 is 14 residues long. Trimming removed 4 bases from V and 1 base from J, with 10 bases in between.

This clonotype has just a few counts. The chain is built from TRBV7-9 and TRBJ2-1; D gene uncertain. The CDR3 loop spans 14 amino acids. Trimming removed 0 bases from V and 2 bases from J, with 5 bases in between. Germline-derived CDR1 and CDR2 are SEHNR and FQNEAQ (reference sequence). The CDR3 region is CASSLASPYNEQFF. In DNA form, the CDR3 reads TGTGCCAGCAGCTTAGCCTCCCCCTACAATGAGCAGTTCTTC.